The present T cell receptor (beta chain) was sequenced within a study of cytomegalovirus exposure and HLA in healthy donors. Findings and limits, study-wide: Indistinguishable V segments, including TRBV6-2 and TRBV6-3, were excluded. Reported findings show TCR beta sequences accurately forecast HLA-A and HLA-B alleles in most subjects.

The CDR3 spans 14 residues. Germline V lookup: CDR1 LNHNV, CDR2 YYDKDF (reference sequence). V shed 6 bases, J shed 6 bases, and the junction held 6 bases outside the gene matches. The PCR employed 60 Vbeta primers together with 13 Jbeta primers. Repertoires were generated with immunoSEQ multiplex PCR, while TCRdb's copy carries only in-frame clones and drops some. The table lists roughly 100,000 clones, roughly two thirds of them singletons. Turning to this clone: Its antigen is currently unknown.

This chain uses TRBV15 with TRBJ2-7, with TRBD2 matching over 12 bases. Sequencing was performed on PBMCs. The receptor was isolated from a young man in good health and CMV-seronegative. The CDR3 loop reads CATRFGLAGSEQYF. CDR3 coding DNA: TGTGCCACCAGGTTCGGACTAGCGGGATCCGAGCAGTACTTC.